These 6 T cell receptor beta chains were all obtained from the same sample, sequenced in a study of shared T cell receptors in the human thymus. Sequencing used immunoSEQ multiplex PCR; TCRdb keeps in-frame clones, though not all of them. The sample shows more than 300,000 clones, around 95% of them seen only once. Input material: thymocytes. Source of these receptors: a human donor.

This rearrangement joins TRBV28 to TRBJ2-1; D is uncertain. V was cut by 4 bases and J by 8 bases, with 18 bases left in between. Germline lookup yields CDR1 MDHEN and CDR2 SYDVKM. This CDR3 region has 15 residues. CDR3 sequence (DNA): TGTGCCAGCAGTTCGTACGTCCCTTGCGAGGATGAGCAGTTCTTC. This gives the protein CASSSYVPCEDEQFF.

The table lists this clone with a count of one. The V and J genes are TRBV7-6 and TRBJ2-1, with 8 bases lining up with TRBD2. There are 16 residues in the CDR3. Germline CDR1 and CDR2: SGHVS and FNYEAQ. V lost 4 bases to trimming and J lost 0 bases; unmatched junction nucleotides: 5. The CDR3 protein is CASSSLSGSSYNEQFF. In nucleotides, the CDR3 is TGTGCCAGCAGCTCCCTAAGCGGGAGCTCCTACAATGAGCAGTTCTTC.

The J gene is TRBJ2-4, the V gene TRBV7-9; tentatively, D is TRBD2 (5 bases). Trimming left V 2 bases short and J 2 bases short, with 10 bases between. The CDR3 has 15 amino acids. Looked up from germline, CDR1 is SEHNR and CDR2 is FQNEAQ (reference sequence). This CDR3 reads CASSLTREPKNIQYF. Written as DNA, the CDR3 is TGTGCCAGCAGCTTAACGAGGGAACCCAAAAACATTCAGTACTTC.

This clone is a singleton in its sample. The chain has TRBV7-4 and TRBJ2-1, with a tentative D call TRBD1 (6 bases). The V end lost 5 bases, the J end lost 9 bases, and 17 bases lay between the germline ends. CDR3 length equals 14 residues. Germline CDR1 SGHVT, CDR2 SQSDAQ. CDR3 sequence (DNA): TGTGCCAGCAGCCAAGACAGGCAAGGGAGTGAGCAGTTCTTC. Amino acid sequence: CASSQDRQGSEQFF.

The CDR3, as DNA: TGTGCCAGCTCACCATCTCGCAGGGGTAGCGAGCAGTACTTC. The encoded protein is CASSPSRRGSEQYF. V is TRBV18 and J is TRBJ2-7, with D maybe TRBD1 (6 bases). Germline loops: CDR1 KGHSH, CDR2 LQKENI. CDR3 size: 14 residues. The ends were cut back, 2 bases at V and 6 bases at J, with 14 bases in the middle.

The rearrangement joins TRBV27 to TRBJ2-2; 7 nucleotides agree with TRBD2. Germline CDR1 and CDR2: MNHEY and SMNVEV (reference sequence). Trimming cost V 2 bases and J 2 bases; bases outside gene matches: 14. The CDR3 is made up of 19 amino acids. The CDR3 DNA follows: TGTGCCAGCAGTTTAAGGATTTTACAGCGGGACTACAACACCGGGGAGCTGTTTTTT. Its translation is CASSLRILQRDYNTGELFF.